Listed below are T cell receptor beta chains from one sample, sequenced in a study of T cells after yellow fever vaccination. MiXCR, run by TCRdb on the 5' RACE reads, gives a single entry per CDR3 protein. Among a few hundred thousand distinct CDR3 sequences listed, 17% were seen once. This material consisted of PBMCs, taken about 5 days after the first yellow fever vaccination. These receptors all stem from a young man who received the YFV17D yellow fever vaccine. The conserved cysteine and the conserved F or W are not part of the CDR3 here.

>TRBV4-2
ASSKIDRGHSYNSPLH
>TRBV5-4
ASSLRQGGGTGELF
>TRBV5-1
ASSLVSGVIYEQY
>TRBV29-1
SAGQRAYEQY
>TRBV7-2
ASSWSYEQY
>TRBV6-1
ASSKTESPSPLH
>TRBV5-1
ASRLTYLNTEAF
>TRBV24-1
ATSDSTGPDTQY
>TRBV7-9
ASSEPGPSNQPQH
>TRBV28
ASRRGAFLGYT
>TRBV12-3/TRBV12-4
ASNWSGRNQPQH
>TRBV27
ASGSKQGNEQF
>TRBV12-3/TRBV12-4
ASSSDRAGNTIY
>TRBV9
ASSGTGGSDNEQF
>TRBV10-1
ASSMEDTGELF
>TRBV29-1
SVEDWNQETQY
>TRBV11-2
ASSLDQASGGDTQY
>TRBV20-1
SARDREKAF
>TRBV5-4
ASSLEYLIPPNYGYT
>TRBV5-4
ASSFGGSEETQY
>TRBV24-1
ATSDPTENIQY
>TRBV29-1
SVEVVGGTQY
>TRBV7-9
ATRGDSGNTIY
>TRBV20-1
SARDQRQVGQPQH
>TRBV29-1
SVHREKNYGYT
>TRBV6-1
ASKTGTGRSYNEQF
>TRBV16
ASSHYRGHNEQF
>TRBV5-1
ASSLTSGHPGELF